This paragraph reports one T cell receptor beta chain. V lost 1 base and J lost 7, with 7 bases in between. Germline V gene sequence: CDR1 LGHDT, CDR2 YNNKEL (reference sequence). This CDR3 spans 12 amino acids. Authors' analysis steps: Amplification of reference gene primers was used by the study to estimate nucleated cell counts. TCRdb's table, derived via immunoSEQ multiplex PCR, lists solely in-frame clones and lacks some. Clone size and the V and J calls come from that table; the DNA yielded D and trimming. The data contain 180,000 or so clones, roughly 86% of them seen just once; the ten biggest clones take up roughly 1.6%. The data were taken from a study of blood T cell repertoires in COVID-19. Study in general: Material from acute and convalescent COVID-19 was sourced from the United States, Italy and Spain. Nucleic acid was either cDNA or gDNA, and it came from T cells, B-cell-depleted T cells, or PBMCs.

This chain links TRBV3-1 (or the pseudogene TRBV3-2) with TRBJ2-5; possibly TRBD2 for D (6 bases). This receptor was obtained from a woman in her 50s with acute or convalescent COVID-19. The sequenced sample consisted of peripheral blood. The CDR3 loop reads CASSQGRGTQYF. The CDR3 coding sequence is TGTGCCAGCAGCCAAGGGAGGGGGACCCAGTACTTC.